This T cell receptor (beta chain) was sequenced during a study of regulatory T cells in long-lasting Graves disease. Germline CDR1 and CDR2: SGHTA and FQGNSA. The CDR3 runs to 15 residues. V lost 5 bases and J lost 3, with 15 bases in between. Indicated time point: newly diagnosed GD, antithyroid drugs for less than 3 months. The TCR library was made from RNA extracted from PBMCs. This clonotype was counted many times. According to the study, TCR beta libraries were built with iRepertoire HTBI primers and CDR3-region Arm-PCR. TCRdb independently ran MiXCR on the multiplex PCR reads; one entry per CDR3 protein. The table has hundreds of thousands of distinct CDR3 sequences, 16% seen once. The same sample was also studied in work on T cells in Graves' hyperthyroidism and ophthalmopathy.

This sequence was found in a woman aged 25-40 years with Graves disease. The rearrangement links TRBV7-2 to TRBJ2-3; D gene ambiguous. The sequences come from peripheral blood mononuclear cells (PBMCs), collected at new diagnosis, from a patient treated with antithyroid drugs. CDR3 region: CASSAQSTRTDTQYF. CDR3 nucleotides: TGTGCCAGCAGCGCCCAATCCACTCGGACAGATACGCAGTATTTT.